This section outlines one T cell receptor beta chain sequence together with its context. This specimen comes from a study of tissue T cells after allogeneic stem cell transplantation. Libraries were prepared by immunoSEQ multiplex PCR; TCRdb keeps only in-frame clonotypes and omits some of them. Among 5,500 to 8,000 clones listed, 56% were seen once. Comparators were a few non-transplant cancer patients without known GI disease. The specimen comprised duodenum tissue, sampled at autopsy. This TCR derives from a female donor aged 60 or older with lung cancer.

CDR3 in amino acids: CASSLVATDRGYGYTF. DNA of the CDR3: TGCGCCAGCAGCCTGGTTGCCACGGACAGGGGGTATGGCTACACCTTC. The chain joins TRBV5-1 to TRBJ1-2, with TRBD1 matching over 10 bases. J lost 5 bases, V lost 4 bases, and 11 bases had no gene match. The CDR3 spans 16 residues. From germline, CDR1 is SGHRS and CDR2 YFSETQ.